A single T cell receptor (beta chain) is shown here with its context. This may be a read error: a much more frequent sequence differs by one nucleotide. The data are from a study of T-cell reconstitution after alpha-beta-depleted transplantation in children. The CDR3 is made up of 14 amino acids. V lost 5 bases and J 3 bases, leaving 13 bases between the germline ends. The TCRbeta library incorporated unique molecular identifiers. TCRdb reprocessed the PCR reads via MiXCR and lists one record per CDR3 protein. This table holds 640,000 or so distinct CDR3 sequences, approximately 17% found once. The TCR comes from a human donor who donated a stem cell graft to a child with acute myeloid leukemia. J is TRBJ2-5 and V is TRBV12-3 or TRBV12-4; D is perhaps TRBD1 (5 bases). Sequences were derived from PBMCs from the stem cell graft donor, sampled from the stem cell graft. CDR3 sequence (DNA): TGTGCCAGCAGTGCGACAGAGTACAAAGAGACCCAGTACTTC. Its translation is CASSATEYKETQYF.